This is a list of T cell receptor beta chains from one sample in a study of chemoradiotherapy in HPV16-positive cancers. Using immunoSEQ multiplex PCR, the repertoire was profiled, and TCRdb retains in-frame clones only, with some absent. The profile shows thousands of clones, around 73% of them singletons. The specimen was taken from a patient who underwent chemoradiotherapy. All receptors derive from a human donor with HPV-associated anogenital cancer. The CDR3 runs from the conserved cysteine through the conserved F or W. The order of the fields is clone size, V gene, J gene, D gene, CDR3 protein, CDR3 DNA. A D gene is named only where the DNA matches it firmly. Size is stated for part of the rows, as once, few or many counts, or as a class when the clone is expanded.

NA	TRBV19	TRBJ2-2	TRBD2	CASRSVASGNTGELFF	TGTGCCAGTAGATCGGTGGCTAGCGGAAACACCGGGGAGCTGTTTTTT
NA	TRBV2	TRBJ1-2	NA	CASTPYIGGYTF	TGTGCCAGCACCCCATATATTGGTGGCTACACCTTC
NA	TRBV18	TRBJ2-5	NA	CASSPTGQGRETQYF	TGTGCCAGCTCACCAACCGGGCAGGGGCGAGAGACCCAGTACTTC
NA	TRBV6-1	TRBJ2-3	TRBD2	CASSVAGEGYTQYF	TGTGCCAGCAGTGTAGCGGGCGAGGGGTATACGCAGTATTTT
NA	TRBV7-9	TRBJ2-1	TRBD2	CASSSPLAGGLFYNEQFF	TGTGCCAGCAGCTCCCCCTTAGCGGGGGGGCTGTTCTACAATGAGCAGTTCTTC
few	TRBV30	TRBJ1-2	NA	CAWSGRPLGGYTF	TGTGCCTGGAGCGGGCGCCCGTTGGGAGGCTACACCTTC
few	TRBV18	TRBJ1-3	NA	CASSPLQKSSGNTIYF	TGTGCCAGCTCACCGTTACAGAAGTCCTCTGGAAACACCATATATTTT
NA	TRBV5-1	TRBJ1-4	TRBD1	CASSLDGTGGEKLFF	TGCGCCAGCAGCTTGGACGGGACAGGGGGCGAAAAACTGTTTTTT
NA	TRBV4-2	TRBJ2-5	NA	CASSQERATGGETQYF	TGTGCCAGCAGCCAAGAGAGGGCTACAGGCGGAGAGACCCAGTACTTC
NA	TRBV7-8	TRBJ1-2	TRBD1	CASREGQGMGNYGYTF	TGTGCCAGCAGAGAGGGACAGGGGATGGGGAACTATGGCTACACCTTC
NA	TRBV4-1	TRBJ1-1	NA	CASSQEVETEAFF	TGCGCCAGCAGCCAAGAGGTGGAGACCGAAGCTTTCTTT
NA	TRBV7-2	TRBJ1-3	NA	CASSYYSGAGAGNTIYF	TGTGCCAGCAGCTACTACTCCGGGGCCGGTGCTGGAAACACCATATATTTT